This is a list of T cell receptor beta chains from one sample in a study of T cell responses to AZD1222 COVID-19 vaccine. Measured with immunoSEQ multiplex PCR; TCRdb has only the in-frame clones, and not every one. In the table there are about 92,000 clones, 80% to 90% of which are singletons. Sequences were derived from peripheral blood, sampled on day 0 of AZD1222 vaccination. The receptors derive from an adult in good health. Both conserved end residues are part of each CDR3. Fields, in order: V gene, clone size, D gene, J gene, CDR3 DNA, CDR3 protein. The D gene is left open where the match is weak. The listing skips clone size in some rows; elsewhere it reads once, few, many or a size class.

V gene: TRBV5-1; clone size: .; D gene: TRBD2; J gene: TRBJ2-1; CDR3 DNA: TGCGCCAGCAGCCAGACTAGCGGGGATAACAATGAGCAGTTCTTC; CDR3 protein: CASSQTSGDNNEQFF
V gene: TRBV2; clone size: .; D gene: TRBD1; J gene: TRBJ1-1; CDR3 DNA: TGTGCCAGCAGCCTACTGGGCTGGGCAGGGGGGGGTGGTGGCGCTGAAGCTTTCTTT; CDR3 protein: CASSLLGWAGGGGGAEAFF
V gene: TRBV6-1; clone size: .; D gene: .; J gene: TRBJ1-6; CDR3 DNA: TGTGCCAGCAGTGAAGGACGGGTTAACTCCCTCCACTTT; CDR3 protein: CASSEGRVNSLHF
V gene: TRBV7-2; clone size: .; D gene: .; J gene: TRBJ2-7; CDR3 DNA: TGTGCCAGCAGCTTAGTCGGGGGGCCTCGGGAGCAGTACTTC; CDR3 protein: CASSLVGGPREQYF
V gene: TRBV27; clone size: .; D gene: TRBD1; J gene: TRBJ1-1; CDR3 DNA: TGTGCCAGCAGTTCGCGGGACAGCCGGACTGAAGCTTTCTTT; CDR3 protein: CASSSRDSRTEAFF
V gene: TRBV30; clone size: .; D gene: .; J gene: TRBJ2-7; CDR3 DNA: TGTGCCTGGAAGGGTACCCAGAGCTCCTACGAGCAGTACTTC; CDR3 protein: CAWKGTQSSYEQYF
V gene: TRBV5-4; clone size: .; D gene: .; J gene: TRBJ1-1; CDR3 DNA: TGTGCCAGCAGCCCGGGGGGGAATGATGACACTGAAGCTTTCTTT; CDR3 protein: CASSPGGNDDTEAFF
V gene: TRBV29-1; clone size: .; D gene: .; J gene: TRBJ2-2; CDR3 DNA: TGCAGCGTTGAAGAACAGGGAAGGACCGGGGAGCTGTTTTTT; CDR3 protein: CSVEEQGRTGELFF
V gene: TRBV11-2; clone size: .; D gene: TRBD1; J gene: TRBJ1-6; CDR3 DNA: TGTGCCAGCAGCCAACAACCGGGACAGGGGATTTCACCCCTCCACTTT; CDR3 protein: CASSQQPGQGISPLHF
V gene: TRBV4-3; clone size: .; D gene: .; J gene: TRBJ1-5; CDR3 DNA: TGCGCCAGCAGCCGGTTAAACAGGGAGGACCAGCCCCAGCATTTT; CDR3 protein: CASSRLNREDQPQHF
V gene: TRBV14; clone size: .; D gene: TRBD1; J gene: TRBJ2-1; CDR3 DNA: TGTGCCAGCAGCCAAGGACAGGGGGGCTGGTTTGAGCAGTTCTTC; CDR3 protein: CASSQGQGGWFEQFF
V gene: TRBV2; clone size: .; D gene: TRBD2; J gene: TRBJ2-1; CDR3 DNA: TGTGCCAGCAGTGAAAGACTAGCGGGGGGGCAGGAGCAGTTCTTC; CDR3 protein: CASSERLAGGQEQFF
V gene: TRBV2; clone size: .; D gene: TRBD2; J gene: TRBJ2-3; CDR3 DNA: TGTGCCAGCAGGGCGACTAGCGGGGGGGCTGTGGCGGGTGATACGCAGTATTTT; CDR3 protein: CASRATSGGAVAGDTQYF
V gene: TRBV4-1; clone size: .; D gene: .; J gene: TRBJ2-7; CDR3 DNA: TGCGCCAGCAGCCAACCCTACCTTGGACAGAGCTCCTACGAGCAGTACTTC; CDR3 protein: CASSQPYLGQSSYEQYF
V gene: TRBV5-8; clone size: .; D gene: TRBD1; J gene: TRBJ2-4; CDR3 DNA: TGTGCCAGCAGCTTAGGGGACAGGGAAACTCCAAACTTAGCCAAAAACATTCAGTACTTC; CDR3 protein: CASSLGDRETPNLAKNIQYF
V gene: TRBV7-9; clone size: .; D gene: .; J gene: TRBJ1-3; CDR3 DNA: TGTGCCAGCAGCCCCCCCAAAGTTTCTGGAAACACCATATATTTT; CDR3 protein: CASSPPKVSGNTIYF
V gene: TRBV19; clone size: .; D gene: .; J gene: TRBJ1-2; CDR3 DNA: TGTGCCAGTACCCCCTTTGTTCCGGTTCCGGCCTATGGCTACACCTTC; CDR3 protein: CASTPFVPVPAYGYTF
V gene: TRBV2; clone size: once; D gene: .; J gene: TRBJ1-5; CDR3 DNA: TGTGCCAGCAGGGCCAGGGCCGGGCAGCCCCAGCATTTT; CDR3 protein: CASRARAGQPQHF
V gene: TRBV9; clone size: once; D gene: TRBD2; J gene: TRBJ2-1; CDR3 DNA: TGTGCCAGCAGCGTAGTAGCGGGAGACAATGAGCAGTTCTTC; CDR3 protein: CASSVVAGDNEQFF
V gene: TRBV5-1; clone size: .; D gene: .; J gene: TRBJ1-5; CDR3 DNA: TGCGCCAGCAGCTTGGAACCAGGGTCCAGGCAGCCCCAGCATTTT; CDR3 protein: CASSLEPGSRQPQHF
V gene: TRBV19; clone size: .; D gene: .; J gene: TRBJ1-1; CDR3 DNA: TGTGCCAGTAGATCCCGAGACCCGGGCCGTAGAGGGGGCACTGAAGCTTTCTTT; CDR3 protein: CASRSRDPGRRGGTEAFF
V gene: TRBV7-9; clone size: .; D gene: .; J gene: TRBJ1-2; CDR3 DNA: TGTGCCAGCAGCTTAGATTCGCAGCGGAAGGATTATGGCTACACCTTC; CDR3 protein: CASSLDSQRKDYGYTF
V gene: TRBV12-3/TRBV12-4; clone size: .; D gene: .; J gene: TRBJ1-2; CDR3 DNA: TGTGCCAGCAGTTTACTCTATGGCTACACCTTC; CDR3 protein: CASSLLYGYTF
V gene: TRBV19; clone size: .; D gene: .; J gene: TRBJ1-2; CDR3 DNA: TGTGCCAGTAGTGGACGGGAGGGCTACACCTTC; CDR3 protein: CASSGREGYTF
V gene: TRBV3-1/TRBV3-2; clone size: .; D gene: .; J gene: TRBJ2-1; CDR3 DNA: TGTGCCAGCAGCCCGACTACAAGCTCCTACAATGAGCAGTTCTTC; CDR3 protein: CASSPTTSSYNEQFF
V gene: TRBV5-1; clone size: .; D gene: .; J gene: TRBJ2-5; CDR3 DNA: TGCGCCAGCAGCTTGTCAAGTCAAGAGACCCAGTACTTC; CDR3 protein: CASSLSSQETQYF
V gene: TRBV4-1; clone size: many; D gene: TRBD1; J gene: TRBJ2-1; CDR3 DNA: TGCGCCAGCAGCCAACGAGGGGACAGGGAAGGGAATGAGCAGTTCTTC; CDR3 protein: CASSQRGDREGNEQFF
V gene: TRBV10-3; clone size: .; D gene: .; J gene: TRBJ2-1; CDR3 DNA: TGTGCCATCAGTGAGTCCGCTGCAGGGAAAAATGAGCAGTTCTTC; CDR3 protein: CAISESAAGKNEQFF
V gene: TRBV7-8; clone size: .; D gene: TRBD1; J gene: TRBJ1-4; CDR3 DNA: TGTGCCAGCAGCTTAGTTCCGGGACAGACTAATGAAAAACTGTTTTTT; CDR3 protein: CASSLVPGQTNEKLFF
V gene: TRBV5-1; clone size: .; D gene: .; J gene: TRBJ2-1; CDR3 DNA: TGCGCCAGCAGCTCCGGGACCAATGGGGGGAGGCAGTTCTTC; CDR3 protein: CASSSGTNGGRQFF
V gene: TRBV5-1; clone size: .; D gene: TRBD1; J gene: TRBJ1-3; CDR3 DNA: TGCGCCAGCAGCTTGGAGGGACAGGGTACTGGAAACACCATATATTTT; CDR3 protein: CASSLEGQGTGNTIYF
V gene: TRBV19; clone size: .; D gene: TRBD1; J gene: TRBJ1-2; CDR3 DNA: TGTGCCAGTCAGATTGACAGGGAGGGCTACACCTTC; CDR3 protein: CASQIDREGYTF
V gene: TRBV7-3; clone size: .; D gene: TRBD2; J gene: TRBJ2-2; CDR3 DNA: TGTGCCAGCAGCTTAGATCGGGGGGGCACCGGGGAGCTGTTTTTT; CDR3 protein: CASSLDRGGTGELFF
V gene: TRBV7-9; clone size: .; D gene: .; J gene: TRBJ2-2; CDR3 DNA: TGTGCCAGCAGCCGGTCGGGCCCCGGGGAGCTGTTTTTT; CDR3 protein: CASSRSGPGELFF
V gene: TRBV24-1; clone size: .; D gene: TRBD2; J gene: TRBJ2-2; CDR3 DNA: TGTGCCACCAGTGACTTAGCGGGGGGGGGTTCGGAGCTGTTTTTT; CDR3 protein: CATSDLAGGGSELFF
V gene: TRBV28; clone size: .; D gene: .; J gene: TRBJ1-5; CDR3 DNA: TGTGCCAGCAGTTTGACAGCTAGCAATCAGCCCCAGCATTTT; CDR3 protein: CASSLTASNQPQHF
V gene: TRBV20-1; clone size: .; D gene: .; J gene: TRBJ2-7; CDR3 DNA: TGCAGTGCTATCTGGGCCTCCGAGCAGTACTTC; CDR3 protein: CSAIWASEQYF
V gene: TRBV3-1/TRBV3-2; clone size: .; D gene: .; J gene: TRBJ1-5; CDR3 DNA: TGTGCCAGCAGCCAAGATAGTCGGGGGGGCAATCAGCCCCAGCATTTT; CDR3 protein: CASSQDSRGGNQPQHF
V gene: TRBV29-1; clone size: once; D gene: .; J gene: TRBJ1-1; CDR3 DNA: TGCAGCGTTGAAGTCAACATTGGGATGGGCGACACTGAAGCTTTCTTT; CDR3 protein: CSVEVNIGMGDTEAFF
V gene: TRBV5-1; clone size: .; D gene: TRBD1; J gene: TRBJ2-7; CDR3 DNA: TGCGCCAGCAGCTTACCGGGACAGCCCTACGAGCAGTACTTC; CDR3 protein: CASSLPGQPYEQYF